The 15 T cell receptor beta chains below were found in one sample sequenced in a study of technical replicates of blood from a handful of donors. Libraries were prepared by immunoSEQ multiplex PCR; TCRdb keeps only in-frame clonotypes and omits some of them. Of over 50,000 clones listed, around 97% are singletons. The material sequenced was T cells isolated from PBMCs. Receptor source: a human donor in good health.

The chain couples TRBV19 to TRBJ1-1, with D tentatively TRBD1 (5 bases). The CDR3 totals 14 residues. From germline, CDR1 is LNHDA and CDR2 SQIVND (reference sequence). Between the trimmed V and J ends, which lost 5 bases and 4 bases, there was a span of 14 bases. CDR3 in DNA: TGTGCCAGTAGTGTTGTGGGGGGAGGCACTGAAGCTTTCTTT. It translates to CASSVVGGGTEAFF.

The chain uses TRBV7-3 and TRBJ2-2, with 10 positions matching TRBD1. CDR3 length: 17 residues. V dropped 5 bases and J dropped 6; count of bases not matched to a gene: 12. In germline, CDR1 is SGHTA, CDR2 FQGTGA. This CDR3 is CASSLERGTGVPGELFF. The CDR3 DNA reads TGTGCCAGCAGCCTAGAGCGGGGGACAGGGGTTCCCGGGGAGCTGTTTTTT. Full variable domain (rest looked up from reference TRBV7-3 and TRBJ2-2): GAGVSQTPSNKVTEKGKYVELRCDPISGHTALYWYRQSLGQGPEFLIYFQGTGAADDSGLPNDRFFAVRPEGSVSTLKIQRTERGDSAVYLCASSLERGTGVPGELFFGEGSRLTVL.

The CDR3 loop is CASSGLQGAGEKLFF. The DNA of the CDR3 is TGCGCCAGCAGCGGCTTACAGGGGGCGGGGGAAAAACTGTTTTTT. J is TRBJ1-4 and V is TRBV5-1; 9 nucleotides align to TRBD1. Germline CDR1 and CDR2: SGHRS and YFSETQ. Trimming took 4 bases from V and 8 from J; bases not matched to a gene: 9. The CDR3 totals 15 residues.

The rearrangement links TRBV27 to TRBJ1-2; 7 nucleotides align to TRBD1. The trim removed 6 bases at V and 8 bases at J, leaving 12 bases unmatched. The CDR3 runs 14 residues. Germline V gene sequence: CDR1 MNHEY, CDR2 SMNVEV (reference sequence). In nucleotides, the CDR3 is TGTGCCAGCAGCCGGAGTCAGGGACAGCGGGGCTACACCTTC. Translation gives CASSRSQGQRGYTF.

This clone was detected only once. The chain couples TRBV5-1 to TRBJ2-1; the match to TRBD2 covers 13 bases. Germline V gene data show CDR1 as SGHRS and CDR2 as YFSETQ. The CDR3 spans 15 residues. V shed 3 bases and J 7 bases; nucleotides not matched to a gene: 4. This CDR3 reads CASSWTSGSRNEQFF. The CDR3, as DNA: TGCGCCAGCAGCTGGACTAGCGGGAGTAGGAATGAGCAGTTCTTC.

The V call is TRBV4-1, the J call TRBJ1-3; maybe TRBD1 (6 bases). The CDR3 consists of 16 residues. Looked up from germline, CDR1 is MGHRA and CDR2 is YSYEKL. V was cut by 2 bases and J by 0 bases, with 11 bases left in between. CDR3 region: CASSQRAGASGNTIYF. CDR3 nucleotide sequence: TGCGCCAGCAGCCAAAGGGCGGGGGCCTCTGGAAACACCATATATTTT.

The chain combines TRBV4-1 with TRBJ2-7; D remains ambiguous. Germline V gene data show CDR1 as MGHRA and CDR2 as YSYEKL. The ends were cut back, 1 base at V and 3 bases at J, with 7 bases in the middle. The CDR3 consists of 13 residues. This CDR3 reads CASSQGGGYEQYF. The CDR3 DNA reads TGCGCCAGCAGCCAAGGTGGCGGCTACGAGCAGTACTTC.

The CDR3 region is CASSPTGVYQPQHF. In DNA, the CDR3 is TGTGCCAGCAGCCCGACAGGGGTGTATCAGCCCCAGCATTTT. This rearrangement joins TRBV6-5 to TRBJ1-5, with TRBD1 matching over 8 bases. Trimming cost V 6 bases and J 5 bases; bases outside gene matches: 6. Germline-derived CDR1 and CDR2 are MNHEY and SVGAGI. The CDR3 totals 14 residues.

CDR3 coding DNA: TGTGCCAGCAGCGGACAGGGGTATGGCACCGGGGAGCTGTTTTTT. Its translation: CASSGQGYGTGELFF. The chain combines TRBV5-8 with TRBJ2-2; TRBD1 agrees at 9 bases. V was pared by 4 bases and J by 4 bases, with 5 bases of the junction left unmatched. The CDR3 length is 15 residues. CDR1 SGHTS and CDR2 YDEGEE come from the germline V gene. Full variable domain (remainder filled in from reference TRBV5-8 and TRBJ2-2): EAGVTQSPTHLIKTRGQQATLRCSPISGHTSVYWYQQALGLGLQFLLWYDEGEERNRGNFPPRFSGRQFPNYSSELNVNALELEDSALYLCASSGQGYGTGELFFGEGSRLTVL.

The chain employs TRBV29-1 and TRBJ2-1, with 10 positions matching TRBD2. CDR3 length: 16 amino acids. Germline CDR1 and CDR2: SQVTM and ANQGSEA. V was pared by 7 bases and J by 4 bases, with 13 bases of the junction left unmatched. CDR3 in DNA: TGCAGCGCTGAGCCCCCGGGACTAGCGAAGTACAATGAGCAGTTCTTC. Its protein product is CSAEPPGLAKYNEQFF.

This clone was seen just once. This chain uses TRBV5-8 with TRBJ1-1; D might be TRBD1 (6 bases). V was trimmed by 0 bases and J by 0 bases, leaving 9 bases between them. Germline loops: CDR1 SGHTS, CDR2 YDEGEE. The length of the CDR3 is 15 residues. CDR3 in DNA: TGTGCCAGCAGCTTGGTGGACAGACTGAACACTGAAGCTTTCTTT. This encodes CASSLVDRLNTEAFF.

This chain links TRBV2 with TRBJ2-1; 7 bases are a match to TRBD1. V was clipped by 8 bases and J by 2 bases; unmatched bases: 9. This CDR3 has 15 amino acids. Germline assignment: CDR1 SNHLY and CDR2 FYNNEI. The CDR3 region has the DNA TGTGCCAGCGGGCTCGGGGACAGCACCTACAATGAGCAGTTCTTC. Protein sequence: CASGLGDSTYNEQFF.

CDR3: CASSFSSGSGETQYF. CDR3 in DNA: TGTGCCAGCAGCTTCTCTAGCGGGAGTGGAGAGACCCAGTACTTC. The rearrangement uses TRBV11-2 and TRBJ2-5, with 10 bases lining up with TRBD2. After removal of 3 bases from V and 4 bases from J, the junction contained 5 bases not matched to a gene. Per germline, CDR1 SGHAT and CDR2 FQNNGV. The CDR3 sequence is 15 residues long.

The CDR3 here is CASSEGRVGSQPQHF. The CDR3 DNA sequence: TGTGCCAGCAGTGAAGGCAGGGTAGGAAGTCAGCCCCAGCATTTT. The chain is built from TRBV6-1 and TRBJ1-5; tentatively, D is TRBD1 (5 bases). CDR1 MNHNS and CDR2 SASEGT come from the germline V gene. V lost 1 base to trimming and J lost 6 bases, with 13 bases between them. CDR3 size: 15 residues.

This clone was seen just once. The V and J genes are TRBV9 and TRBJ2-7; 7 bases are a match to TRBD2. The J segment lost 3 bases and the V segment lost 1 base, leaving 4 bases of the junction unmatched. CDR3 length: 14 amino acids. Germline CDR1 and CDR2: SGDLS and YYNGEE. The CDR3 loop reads CASSVRAGSYEQYF. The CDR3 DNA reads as TGTGCCAGCAGCGTAAGAGCGGGGAGCTACGAGCAGTACTTC.